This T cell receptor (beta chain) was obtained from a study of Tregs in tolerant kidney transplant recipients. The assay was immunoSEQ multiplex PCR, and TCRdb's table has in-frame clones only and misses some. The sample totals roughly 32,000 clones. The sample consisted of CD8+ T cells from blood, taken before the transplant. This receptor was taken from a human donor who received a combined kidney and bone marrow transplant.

The sequenced part of the CDR3 DNA is TGTGCCAGCAGCTTTGTAACGGTCGGGGGAAATGGC. Translated, it gives CASSFVTVGGNG. The entire CDR3 protein reads CASSFVTVGGNGYTF. V and J are TRBV11-2 and TRBJ1-2; possibly TRBD1 for D (5 bases). The read stops 3 residues short of the end of the CDR3; the missing end is completed from the germline J gene. The CDR3 length is 15 residues. Between the trimmed V and J ends, which lost 3 bases and 6 bases, there was a span of 17 bases. Germline loops: CDR1 SGHAT, CDR2 FQNNGV.